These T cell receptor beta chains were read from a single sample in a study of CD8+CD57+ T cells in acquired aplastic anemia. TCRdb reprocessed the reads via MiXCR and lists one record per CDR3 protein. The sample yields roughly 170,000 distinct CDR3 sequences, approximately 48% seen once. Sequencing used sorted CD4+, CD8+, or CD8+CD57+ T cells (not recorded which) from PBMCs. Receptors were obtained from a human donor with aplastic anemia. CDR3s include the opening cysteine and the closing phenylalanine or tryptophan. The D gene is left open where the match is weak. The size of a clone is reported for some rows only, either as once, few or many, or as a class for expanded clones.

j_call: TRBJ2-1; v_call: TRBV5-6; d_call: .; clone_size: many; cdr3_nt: TGTGCCAGCAGCTTGTACGGTCTAATGAGGCACAATGAGCAGTTCTTC; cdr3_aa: CASSLYGLMRHNEQFF
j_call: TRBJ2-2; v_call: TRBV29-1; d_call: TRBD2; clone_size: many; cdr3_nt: TGCAGAACAACATCCCGTCGGGGGGGGGCGCGTATCCGGGAGCTGTTTTTT; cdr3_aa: CRTTSRRGGARIRELFF
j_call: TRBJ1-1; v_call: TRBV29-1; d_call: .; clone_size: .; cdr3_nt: TGCAGCGTTAGATCCCAAGCTTTCTTT; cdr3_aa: CSVRSQAFF
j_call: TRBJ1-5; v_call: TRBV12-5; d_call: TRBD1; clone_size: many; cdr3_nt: TGTGCTAGTGGTTTGGTACGGGCAGGGGGCGTTCAGCCCCAGCATTTT; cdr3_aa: CASGLVRAGGVQPQHF
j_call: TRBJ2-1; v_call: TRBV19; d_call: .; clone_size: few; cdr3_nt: TGTGCCAGTAGTATTGGTAGGGTAAGGGCCCCGGGCGATCGCAATGAGCAGTTCTTC; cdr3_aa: CASSIGRVRAPGDRNEQFF
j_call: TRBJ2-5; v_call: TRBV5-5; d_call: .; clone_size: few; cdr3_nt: TGTGCCAGCAGCTTGGACGTGGGAGAGACCCAGTACTTC; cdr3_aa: CASSLDVGETQYF
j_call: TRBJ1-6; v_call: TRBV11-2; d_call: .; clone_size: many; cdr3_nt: TGTGCCAGCAGCTTGTTGGACATGGGGGGTTCACCCCTCCACTTT; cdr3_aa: CASSLLDMGGSPLHF
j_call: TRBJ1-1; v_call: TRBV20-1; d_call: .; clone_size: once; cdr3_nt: TGCAGTGCTAGATCGGGGGCGGGTACTGAAGCTTTCTTT; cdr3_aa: CSARSGAGTEAFF
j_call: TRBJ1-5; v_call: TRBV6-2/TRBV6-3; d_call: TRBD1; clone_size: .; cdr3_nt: TGTGCCAGCAGCGGACAGGAGAATCAGCCCCAGCATTTT; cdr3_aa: CASSGQENQPQHF
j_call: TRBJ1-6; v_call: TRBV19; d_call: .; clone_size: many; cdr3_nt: TGTGCCAGTAGTATAGTGGGAGGGCGGCAAAATTCACCCCTCCACTTT; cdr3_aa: CASSIVGGRQNSPLHF
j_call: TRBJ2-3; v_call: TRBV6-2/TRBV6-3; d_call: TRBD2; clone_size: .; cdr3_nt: TGTGCCAGCAGTTCCAGACCAGCGGGGGGTACAGATACGCAGTATTTT; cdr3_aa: CASSSRPAGGTDTQYF
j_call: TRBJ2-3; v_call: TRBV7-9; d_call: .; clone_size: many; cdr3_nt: TGTGCCAGCAGCTCCCCTACTAGATTCATCAATACGCAGTATTTT; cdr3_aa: CASSSPTRFINTQYF
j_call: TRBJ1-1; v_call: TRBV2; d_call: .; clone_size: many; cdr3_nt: TGTGCCAGCAGGGAAGACATGAACACTGAAGCTTTCTTT; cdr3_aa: CASREDMNTEAFF
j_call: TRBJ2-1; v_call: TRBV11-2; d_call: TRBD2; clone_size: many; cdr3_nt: TGTGCCAGCAGCCGTAAGACTAGCGGGGGGACCTCCTACAATGAGCAGTTCTTC; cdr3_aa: CASSRKTSGGTSYNEQFF
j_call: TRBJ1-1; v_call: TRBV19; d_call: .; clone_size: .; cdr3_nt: TGTGCCAGTCGACAGGTCGACACTCCGAACACTGAAGCTTTCTTT; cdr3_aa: CASRQVDTPNTEAFF
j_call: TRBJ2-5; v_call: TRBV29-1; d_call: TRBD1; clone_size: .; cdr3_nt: TGCAGCCCTCTAAGCATGACAGGGTTGGTCCAAGAGACCCAGTACTTC; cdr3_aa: CSPLSMTGLVQETQYF
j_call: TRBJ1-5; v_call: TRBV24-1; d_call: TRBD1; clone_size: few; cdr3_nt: TGTGCCACCAGTGATCGGGACAGTTCCAATCAGCCCCAGCATTTT; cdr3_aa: CATSDRDSSNQPQHF
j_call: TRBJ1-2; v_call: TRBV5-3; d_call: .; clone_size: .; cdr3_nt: TGTGCCAGCAGCTTGAGGTCAACGGGCTACACCTTC; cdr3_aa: CASSLRSTGYTF
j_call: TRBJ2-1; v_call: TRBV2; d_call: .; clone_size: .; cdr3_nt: TGTGCCAGCAGTGAGGGAGGCGGATCGTTCTTT; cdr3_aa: CASSEGGGSFF
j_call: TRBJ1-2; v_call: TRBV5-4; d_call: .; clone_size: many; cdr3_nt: TGTGCCAGCAGCTATGGTCAGGAAAGGTATGGCTACACCTTC; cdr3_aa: CASSYGQERYGYTF
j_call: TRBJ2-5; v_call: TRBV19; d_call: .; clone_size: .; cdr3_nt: TGTGCCAGTAGTACGGACGAATCCCCGGCAAAAGAGACCCAGTACTTC; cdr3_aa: CASSTDESPAKETQYF
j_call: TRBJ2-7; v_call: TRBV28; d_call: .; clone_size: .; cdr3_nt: TGTGCCAGCAGTGCCGCCGATTACTACGAGCAGTACTTC; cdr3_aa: CASSAADYYEQYF
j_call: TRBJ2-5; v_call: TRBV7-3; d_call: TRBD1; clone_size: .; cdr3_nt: TGTGCCAGCAGCCCCAAGACAGGGGCTAAGCGAGAGACCCAGTACTTC; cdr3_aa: CASSPKTGAKRETQYF
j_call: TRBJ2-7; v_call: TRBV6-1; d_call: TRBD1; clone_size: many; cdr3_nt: TGTGCCAGCAGTGAAGCTAAGATTGGGACAGGGTGGTACGAGCAGTACTTC; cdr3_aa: CASSEAKIGTGWYEQYF
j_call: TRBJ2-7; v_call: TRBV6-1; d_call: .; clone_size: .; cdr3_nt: TGTGCCAGCAAAGGGGCCCATAACTACGAGCAGTACTTC; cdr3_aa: CASKGAHNYEQYF
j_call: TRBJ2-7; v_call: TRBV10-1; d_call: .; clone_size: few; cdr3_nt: TGCGCCAGCAGTGTGGGGGCGGCGGGAGAAATCGAGCAGTACTTC; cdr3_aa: CASSVGAAGEIEQYF
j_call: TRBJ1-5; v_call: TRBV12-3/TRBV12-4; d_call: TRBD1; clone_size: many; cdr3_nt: TGTGCCAGCAGCCGGGGACAGGGGTTTGTTCAGCCCCAGCATTTT; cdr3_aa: CASSRGQGFVQPQHF
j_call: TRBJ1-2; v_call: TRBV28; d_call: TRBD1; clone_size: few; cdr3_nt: TGTGCCAGCAGTTCGAACCGGGACAGGAGACTCTATGGCTACACCTTC; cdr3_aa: CASSSNRDRRLYGYTF
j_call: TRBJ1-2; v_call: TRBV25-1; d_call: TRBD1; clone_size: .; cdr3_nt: TGTGCCACCGGGACAGGGGGCGAGGATGGCTACACCTTC; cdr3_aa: CATGTGGEDGYTF
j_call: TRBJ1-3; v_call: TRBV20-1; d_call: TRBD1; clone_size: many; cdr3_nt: TGCAGTGCTAGAGACTTTTTCCGGGACAGGGGAAACACCATATATTTT; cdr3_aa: CSARDFFRDRGNTIYF
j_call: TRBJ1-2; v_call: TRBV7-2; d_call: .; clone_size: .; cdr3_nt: TGTGCCAGCAGCTTAGGTTACACCTTC; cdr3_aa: CASSLGYTF
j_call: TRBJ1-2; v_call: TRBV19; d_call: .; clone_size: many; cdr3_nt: TGTGCCAGCATTCCGGGGGCCCTTATTGGCTATGGCTACACCTTC; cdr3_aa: CASIPGALIGYGYTF
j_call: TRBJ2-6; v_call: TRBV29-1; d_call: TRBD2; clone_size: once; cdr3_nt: TGCAGCGTTGACCTAGCGGGAGTGTCCGGGGCCAACGTCCTGACTTTC; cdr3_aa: CSVDLAGVSGANVLTF
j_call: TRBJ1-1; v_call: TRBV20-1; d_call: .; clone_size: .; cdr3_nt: TGCAGTGCTAGAGATCCAGGGCGGAACACTGAAGCTTTCTTT; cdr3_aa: CSARDPGRNTEAFF
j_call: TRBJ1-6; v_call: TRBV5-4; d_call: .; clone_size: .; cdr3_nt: TGTGCCTCCGGGGAGGTAGGGGCCAATTCACCCCTCCACTTT; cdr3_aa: CASGEVGANSPLHF
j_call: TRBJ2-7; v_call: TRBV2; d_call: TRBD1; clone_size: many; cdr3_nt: TGTGCCAGCAGCCAGGGAATCCCGGGACAGGGGGCCTACGAGCAGTACTTC; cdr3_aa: CASSQGIPGQGAYEQYF
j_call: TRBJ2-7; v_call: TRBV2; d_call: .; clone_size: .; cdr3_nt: TGTGCCAGCTACCCAGGAGGGAGCTACGAGCAGTACTTC; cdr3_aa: CASYPGGSYEQYF